The 2 T cell receptor beta chains given below trace back to one sample, sequenced in a study of human T cells and chemical hapten exposure. MiXCR, applied by TCRdb to the RACE reads, yields one record per CDR3 protein. The table has under 400,000 distinct CDR3 sequences, about 5.1% seen once; the top ten hold just over 2.5%. Time point in this sample: pre-sensitization, week 0. Treatment meaning: therapeutic diphenylcyclopropenone sensitization with weekly scalp DPC. Sample: whole blood, taken in connection with sensitization to the hapten diphenylcyclopropenone (DPC). The receptors derive from a woman aged 50 to 60 with alopecia areata. Some clones in this sample may be carry-over from other donors' samples.

This clonotype was observed a few times. This sequence joins TRBV12-3 or TRBV12-4 and TRBJ1-1, with D unclear. This CDR3 is built from 11 residues. Trimming removed 1 base at V and 11 bases at J, with 8 bases between. CDR3 sequence: CASSLGVAAFF. The DNA of the CDR3 is TGTGCCAGCAGTTTAGGGGTAGCGGCTTTCTTT.

This clonotype was observed many times. This chain joins TRBV28 and TRBJ2-7; TRBD1 matches 7 bases. V was pared by 6 bases and J by 0 bases, with 11 bases of the junction left unmatched. Germline lookup yields CDR1 MDHEN and CDR2 SYDVKM. The CDR3 contains 16 residues. CDR3 sequence (DNA): TGTGCCAGCAGCCCCTGGGACAGCGTACCCTCCTACGAGCAGTACTTC. Amino acid sequence: CASSPWDSVPSYEQYF.